This section outlines one T cell receptor (beta chain) sequence together with its context. As yet, its antigen is unknown. MiXCR, applied by TCRdb to the reads, yields one record per CDR3 protein. The top ten clones hold under 15% of a sample with about a million distinct CDR3 sequences, 30% to 40% of them seen once. This CDR3 has 15 residues. From germline, CDR1 is SNHLY and CDR2 FYNNEI. V lost 6 bases and J lost 6; bases outside the gene matches: 9. This entry is derived from a study of T cell repertoires in cytomegalovirus infection. About the study: Public TCR beta signatures marked donors with CMV infection and the matching HLA.

The sample in question was cultured CD8+ T cells from PBMCs, obtained from culture after CMV antigen stimulation. The V call is TRBV2, the J call TRBJ1-4, with 8 bases lining up with TRBD1. This TCR came from a human donor in good health (CMV status not recorded). Some clones in this sample may be carry-over from other donors' samples. The DNA of the CDR3 is TGTGCCAGCAGCAAGACAGGGGATTGGGATGAAAAACTGTTTTTT. Protein sequence: CASSKTGDWDEKLFF.